A single sample gave rise to the 6 T cell receptor beta chains below, sequenced in a study of T cells in Graves' hyperthyroidism and ophthalmopathy. Researchers took RNA transcripts and amplified the TCR beta CDR3 regions from them. TCR CDR3 underwent first-round RT-PCR with the HTBI primer set. TCRdb re-derived calls from the multiplex PCR reads in MiXCR, one entry per CDR3 protein. The table includes hundreds of thousands of distinct CDR3 sequences, approximately 14% detected once. Sample: blood. The source is a woman between 25 and 40 years old with Graves' hyperthyroidism that later progressed to Graves' ophthalmopathy.

This clonotype was seen ten or more times. The V and J genes are TRBV20-1 and TRBJ2-7, with D possibly TRBD1 on 5 matching bases. Germline-derived CDR1 and CDR2 are DFQATT and SNEGSKA (reference sequence). The germline V and J ends were trimmed by 3 bases and 0 bases, with 9 bases remaining between them. This CDR3 has 13 amino acids. The CDR3 DNA reads as TGCAGTGCTAGTCACAGGCCCTCCTACGAGCAGTACTTC. Translating it yields CSASHRPSYEQYF.

In this sample, this clonotype turned up many times. V usage is TRBV28 and J usage is TRBJ1-2; weak D call: TRBD1 (5 bases). The ends were cut back, 4 bases at V and 5 bases at J, with 14 bases in the middle. Germline CDR1 MDHEN, CDR2 SYDVKM. The CDR3 length is 14 residues. CDR3 region: CASSSWDLGYGYTF. In DNA form, the CDR3 reads TGTGCCAGCAGTTCTTGGGACTTGGGGTATGGCTACACCTTC.

This clonotype was picked up many times. This chain joins TRBV11-2 and TRBJ2-7, with 10 bases that match TRBD1. The CDR3 spans 15 residues. Trimming at V came to 0 bases and at J to 2 bases, leaving 1 base not matched to a gene. Germline lookup yields CDR1 SGHAT and CDR2 FQNNGV. The CDR3 DNA is TGTGCCAGCAGCTTAGAGGGACAGGGGACCTACGAGCAGTACTTC. Protein: CASSLEGQGTYEQYF.

This clonotype was seen many times. The chain uses TRBV11-2 and TRBJ1-6; D unclear. The CDR3 covers 13 residues. The germline V and J ends were trimmed by 0 bases and 5 bases, with 2 bases remaining between them. CDR1 SGHAT and CDR2 FQNNGV come from the germline V gene. This CDR3 reads CASSLENNSPLHF. The CDR3 region has the DNA TGTGCCAGCAGCTTAGAAAATAATTCACCCCTCCACTTT.

In its sample, this clonotype was seen many times. The rearrangement links TRBV6-1 to TRBJ2-1; D ambiguous. Germline CDR1 is MNHNS and CDR2 is SASEGT. The V end was cut by 6 bases, the J end by 8 bases, with 14 bases between. The CDR3 totals 13 residues. This CDR3 is CASRGYRLDEQFF. In DNA, the CDR3 is TGTGCCAGCAGGGGTTACCGGTTAGATGAGCAGTTCTTC.

This clonotype was detected a few times. The chain combines TRBV20-1 with TRBJ2-1; tentatively, D is TRBD1 (5 bases). Trimming left V 8 bases short and J 0 bases short, with 17 bases between. Germline CDR1 reads DFQATT; CDR2 reads SNEGSKA (reference sequence). The CDR3 totals 15 residues. The CDR3 sequence is CSSMMDTGSYNEQFF. DNA of the CDR3: TGCAGTAGTATGATGGACACCGGCTCCTACAATGAGCAGTTCTTC.